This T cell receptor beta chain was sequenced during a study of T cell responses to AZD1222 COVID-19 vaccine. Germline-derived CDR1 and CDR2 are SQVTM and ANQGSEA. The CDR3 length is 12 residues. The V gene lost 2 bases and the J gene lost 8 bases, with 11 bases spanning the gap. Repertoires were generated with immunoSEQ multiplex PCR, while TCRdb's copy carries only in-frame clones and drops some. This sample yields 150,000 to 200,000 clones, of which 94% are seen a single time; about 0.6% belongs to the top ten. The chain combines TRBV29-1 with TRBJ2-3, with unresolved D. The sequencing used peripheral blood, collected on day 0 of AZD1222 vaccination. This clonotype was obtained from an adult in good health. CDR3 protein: CSVEPGPGTQYF. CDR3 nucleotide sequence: TGCAGCGTTGAACCCGGACCGGGTACGCAGTATTTT.